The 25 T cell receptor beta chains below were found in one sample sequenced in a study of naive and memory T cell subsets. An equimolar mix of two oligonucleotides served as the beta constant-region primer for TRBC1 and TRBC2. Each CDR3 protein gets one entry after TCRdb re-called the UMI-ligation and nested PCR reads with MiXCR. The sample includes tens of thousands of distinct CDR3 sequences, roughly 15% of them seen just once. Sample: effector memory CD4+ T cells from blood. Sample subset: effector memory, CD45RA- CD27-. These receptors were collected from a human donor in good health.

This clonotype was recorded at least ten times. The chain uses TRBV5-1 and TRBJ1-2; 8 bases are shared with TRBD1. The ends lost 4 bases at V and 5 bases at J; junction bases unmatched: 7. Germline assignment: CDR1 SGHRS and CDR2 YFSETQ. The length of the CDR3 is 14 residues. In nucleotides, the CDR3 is TGCGCCAGCAGCGTCGGGACAGGCTATTATGGCTACACCTTC. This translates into CASSVGTGYYGYTF.

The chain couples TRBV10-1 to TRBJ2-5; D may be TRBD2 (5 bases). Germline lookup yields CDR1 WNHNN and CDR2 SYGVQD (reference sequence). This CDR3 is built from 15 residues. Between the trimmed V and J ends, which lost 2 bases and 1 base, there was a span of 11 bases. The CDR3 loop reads CASSEGGGIQETQYF. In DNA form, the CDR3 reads TGCGCCAGCAGTGAGGGAGGTGGGATCCAAGAGACCCAGTACTTC.

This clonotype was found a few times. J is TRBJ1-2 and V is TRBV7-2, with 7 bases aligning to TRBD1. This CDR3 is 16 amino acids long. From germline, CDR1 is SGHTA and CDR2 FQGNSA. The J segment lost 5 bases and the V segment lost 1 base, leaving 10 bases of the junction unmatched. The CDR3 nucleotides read TGTGCCAGCAGCTTAGGAACTAACAGGGGCGGGTATGGCTACACCTTC. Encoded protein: CASSLGTNRGGYGYTF.

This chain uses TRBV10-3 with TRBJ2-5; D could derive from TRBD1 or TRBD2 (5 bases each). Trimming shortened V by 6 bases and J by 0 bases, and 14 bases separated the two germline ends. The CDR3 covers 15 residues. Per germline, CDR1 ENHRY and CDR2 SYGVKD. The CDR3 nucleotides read TGTGCCATCAGCAGACAGCGGCCATACCAAGAGACCCAGTACTTC. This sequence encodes CAISRQRPYQETQYF.

In DNA form, the CDR3 reads TGTGCCAGCAGTTTACAGGGAGTGGAAAATTCACCCCTCCACTTT. Translation gives CASSLQGVENSPLHF. The chain links TRBV7-2 to TRBJ1-6; possibly TRBD1 for D (6 bases). Between the trimmed V and J ends, which lost 6 bases and 7 bases, there was a span of 16 bases. Germline assignment: CDR1 SGHTA and CDR2 FQGNSA. This CDR3 is 15 amino acids long.

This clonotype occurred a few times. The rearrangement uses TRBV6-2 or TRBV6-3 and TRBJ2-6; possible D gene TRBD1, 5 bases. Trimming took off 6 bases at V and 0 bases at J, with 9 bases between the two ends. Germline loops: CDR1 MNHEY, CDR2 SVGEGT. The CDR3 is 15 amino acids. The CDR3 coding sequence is TGTGCCAGCAGGATTAGGGGCTCTGGGGCCAACGTCCTGACTTTC. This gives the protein CASRIRGSGANVLTF.

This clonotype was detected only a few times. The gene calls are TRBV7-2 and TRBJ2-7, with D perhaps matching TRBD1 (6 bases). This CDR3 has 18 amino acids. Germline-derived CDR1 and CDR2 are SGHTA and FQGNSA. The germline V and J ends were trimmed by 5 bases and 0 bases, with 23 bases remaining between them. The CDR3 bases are TGTGCCAGCAGCCTAAGATCCCCGACAGGCCGTTACTCCTACGAGCAGTACTTC. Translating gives CASSLRSPTGRYSYEQYF.

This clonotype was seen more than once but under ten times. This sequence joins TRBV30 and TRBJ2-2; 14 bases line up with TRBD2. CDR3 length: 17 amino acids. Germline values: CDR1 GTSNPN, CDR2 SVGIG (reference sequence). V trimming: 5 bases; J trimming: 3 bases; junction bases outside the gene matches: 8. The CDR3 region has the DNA TGTGCCTGGGGGGCAGGACTAGCGGGAGGTTACACCGGGGAGCTGTTTTTT. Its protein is CAWGAGLAGGYTGELFF.

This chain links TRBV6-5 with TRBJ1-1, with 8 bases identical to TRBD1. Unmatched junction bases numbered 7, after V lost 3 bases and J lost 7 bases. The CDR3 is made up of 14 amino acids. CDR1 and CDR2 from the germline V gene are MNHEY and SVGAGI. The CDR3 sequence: CASSYGRGRYEAFF. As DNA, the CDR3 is TGTGCCAGCAGTTATGGCAGGGGGCGATATGAAGCTTTCTTT.

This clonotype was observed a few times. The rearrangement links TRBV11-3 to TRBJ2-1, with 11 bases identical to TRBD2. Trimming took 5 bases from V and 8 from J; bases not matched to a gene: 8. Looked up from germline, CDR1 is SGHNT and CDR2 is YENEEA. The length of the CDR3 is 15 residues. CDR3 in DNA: TGTGCCAGCAGCCCACTAGCGGGGGTCGTGTATGAGCAGTTCTTC. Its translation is CASSPLAGVVYEQFF.

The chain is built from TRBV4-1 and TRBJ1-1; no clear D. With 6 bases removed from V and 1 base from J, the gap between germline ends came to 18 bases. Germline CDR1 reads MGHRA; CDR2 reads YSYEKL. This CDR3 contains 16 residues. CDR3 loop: CASSPHSTYPNTEAFF. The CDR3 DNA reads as TGCGCCAGCAGTCCCCACAGCACTTATCCGAACACTGAAGCTTTCTTT.

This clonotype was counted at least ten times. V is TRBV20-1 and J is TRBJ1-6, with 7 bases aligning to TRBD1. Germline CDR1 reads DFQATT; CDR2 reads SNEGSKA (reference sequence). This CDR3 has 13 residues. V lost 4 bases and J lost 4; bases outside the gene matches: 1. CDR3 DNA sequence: TGCAGTGCTACGGGACAGTATAATTCACCCCTCCACTTT. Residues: CSATGQYNSPLHF.

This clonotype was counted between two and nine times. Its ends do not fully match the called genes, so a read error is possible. In nucleotides, the CDR3 is TGTGCCACAAAAGGCCTGACCCTAGCGGGAGGGGGATACCAGGAGACCCAGTACTTC. Translation: CATKGLTLAGGGYQETQYF. The chain carries TRBV24-1 and TRBJ2-5; 12 nucleotides match TRBD2. The germline CDR1 and CDR2 sequences are KGHDR and SFDVKD. This CDR3 region has 19 residues.

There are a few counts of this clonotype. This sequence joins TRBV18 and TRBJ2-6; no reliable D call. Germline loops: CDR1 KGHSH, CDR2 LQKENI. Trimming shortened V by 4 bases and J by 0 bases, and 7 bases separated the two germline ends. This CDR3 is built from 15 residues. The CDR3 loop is CASSRESSGANVLTF. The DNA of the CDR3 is TGTGCCAGCTCACGGGAAAGCTCTGGGGCCAACGTCCTGACTTTC.

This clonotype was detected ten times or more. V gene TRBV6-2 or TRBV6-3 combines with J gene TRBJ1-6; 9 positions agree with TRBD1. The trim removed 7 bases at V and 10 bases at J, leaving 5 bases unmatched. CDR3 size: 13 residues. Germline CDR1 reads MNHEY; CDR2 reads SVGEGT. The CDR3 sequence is CASKGQGESPLHF. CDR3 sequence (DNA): TGTGCCAGCAAGGGACAGGGTGAATCACCCCTCCACTTT.

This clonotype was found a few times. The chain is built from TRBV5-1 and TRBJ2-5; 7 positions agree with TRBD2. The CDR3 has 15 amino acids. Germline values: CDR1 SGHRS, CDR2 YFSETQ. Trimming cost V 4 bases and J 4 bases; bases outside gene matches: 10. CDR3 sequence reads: CASSPRLARGETQYF. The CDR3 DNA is TGCGCCAGCAGCCCGAGACTAGCCCGTGGAGAGACCCAGTACTTC.

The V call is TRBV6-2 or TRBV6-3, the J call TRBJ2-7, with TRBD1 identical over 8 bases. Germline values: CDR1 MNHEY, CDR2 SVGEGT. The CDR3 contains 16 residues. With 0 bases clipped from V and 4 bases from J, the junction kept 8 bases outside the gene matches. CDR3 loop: CASSYSRQGARYEQYF. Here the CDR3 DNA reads TGTGCCAGCAGTTACTCGAGGCAGGGGGCGCGGTACGAGCAGTACTTC.

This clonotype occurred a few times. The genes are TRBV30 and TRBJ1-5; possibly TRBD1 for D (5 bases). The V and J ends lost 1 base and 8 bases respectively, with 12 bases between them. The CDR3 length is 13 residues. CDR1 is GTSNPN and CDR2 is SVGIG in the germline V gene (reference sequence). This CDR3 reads CAWSGGGEKPQHF. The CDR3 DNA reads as TGTGCCTGGAGTGGGGGGGGGGAGAAGCCCCAGCATTTT.

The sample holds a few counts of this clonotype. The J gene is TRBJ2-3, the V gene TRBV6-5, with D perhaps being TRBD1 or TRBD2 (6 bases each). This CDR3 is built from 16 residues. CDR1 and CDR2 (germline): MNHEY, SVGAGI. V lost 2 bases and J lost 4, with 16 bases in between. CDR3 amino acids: CASSYSSWGAPDTQYF. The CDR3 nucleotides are TGTGCCAGCAGTTACAGCTCCTGGGGGGCCCCAGATACGCAGTATTTT.

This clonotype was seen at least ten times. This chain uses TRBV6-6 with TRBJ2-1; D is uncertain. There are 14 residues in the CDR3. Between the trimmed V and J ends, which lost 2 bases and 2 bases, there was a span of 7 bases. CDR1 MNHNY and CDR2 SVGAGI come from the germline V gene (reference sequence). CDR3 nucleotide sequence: TGTGCCAGCAGTTACCGAAAAACCTACAATGAGCAGTTCTTC. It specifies CASSYRKTYNEQFF.

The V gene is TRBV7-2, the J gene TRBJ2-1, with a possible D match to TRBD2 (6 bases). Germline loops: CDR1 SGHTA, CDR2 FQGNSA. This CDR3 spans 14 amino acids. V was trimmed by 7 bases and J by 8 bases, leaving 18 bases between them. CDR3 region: CASTTSYSTDEQFF. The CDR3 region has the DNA TGTGCCAGCACTACTAGCTACTCTACGGATGAGCAGTTCTTC.

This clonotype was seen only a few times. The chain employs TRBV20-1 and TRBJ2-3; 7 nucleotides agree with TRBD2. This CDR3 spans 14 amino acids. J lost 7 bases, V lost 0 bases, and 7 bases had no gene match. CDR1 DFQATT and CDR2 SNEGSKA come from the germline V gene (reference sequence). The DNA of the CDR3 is TGCAGTGCTAGAGATCTTCGCGGGAGAAATACGCAGTATTTT. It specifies CSARDLRGRNTQYF.

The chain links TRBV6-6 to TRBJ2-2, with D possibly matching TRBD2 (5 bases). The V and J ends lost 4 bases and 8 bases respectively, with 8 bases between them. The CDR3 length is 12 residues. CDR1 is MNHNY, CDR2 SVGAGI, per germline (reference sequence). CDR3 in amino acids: CASSWGEGELFF. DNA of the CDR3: TGTGCCAGCAGTTGGGGAGAGGGGGAGCTGTTTTTT.

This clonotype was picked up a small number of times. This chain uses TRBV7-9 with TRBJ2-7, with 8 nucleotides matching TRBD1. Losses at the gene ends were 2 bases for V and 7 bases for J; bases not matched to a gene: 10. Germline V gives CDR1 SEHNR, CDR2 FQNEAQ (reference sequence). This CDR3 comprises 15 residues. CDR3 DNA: TGTGCCAGCAGCTTACGAAATGGACAGGGCGAGGAGCAGTACTTC. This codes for CASSLRNGQGEEQYF.

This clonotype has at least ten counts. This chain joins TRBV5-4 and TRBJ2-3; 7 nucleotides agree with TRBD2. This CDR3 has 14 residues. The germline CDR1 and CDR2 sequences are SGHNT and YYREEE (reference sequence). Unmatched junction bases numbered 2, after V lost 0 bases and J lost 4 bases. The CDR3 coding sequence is TGTGCCAGCAGCTTGGCCGGGAGGTCAGATACGCAGTATTTT. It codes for CASSLAGRSDTQYF.